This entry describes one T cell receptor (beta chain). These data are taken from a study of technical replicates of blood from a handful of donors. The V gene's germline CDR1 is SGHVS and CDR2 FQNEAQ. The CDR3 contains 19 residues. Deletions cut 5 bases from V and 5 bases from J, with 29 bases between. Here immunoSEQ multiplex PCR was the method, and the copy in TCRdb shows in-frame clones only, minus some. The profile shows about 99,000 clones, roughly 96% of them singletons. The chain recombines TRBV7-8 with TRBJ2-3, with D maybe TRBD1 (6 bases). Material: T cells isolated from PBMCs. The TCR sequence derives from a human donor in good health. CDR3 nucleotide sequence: TGTGCCAGCAGCCATTATATCCCACTCAGGGGATACTGGAGAGATACGCAGTATTTT. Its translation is CASSHYIPLRGYWRDTQYF.